Sequencing of this TCR beta chain was carried out in a study of shared clonotypes between healthy human individuals. Study-wide results and caveats: When naive CD4 clonotypes were compared across a few donors, approximately 4.9% were shared.

A word on this clone: Its matching antigen is unknown.

Deep-level assay runs were performed. Sequencing used immunoSEQ multiplex PCR; TCRdb keeps in-frame clones, though not all of them. The sample consists of millions of clones, more than 85% of them appearing once. The clonotype comes from a man aged 18 to 29 in good health. Some clones in this sample may be carry-over from other donors' samples. The sequenced sample consisted of naive CD4+ T cells from PBMCs. Subset defined: CD45RA+ positively selected.

CDR3 in amino acids: CATSRRTTTEAFF. The CDR3, as DNA: TGTGCCACCAGCAGAAGGACAACGACTGAAGCTTTCTTT. The chain recombines TRBV15 with TRBJ1-1, with a weak D call TRBD1 (5 bases). CDR3 length: 13 amino acids. Germline CDR1 and CDR2: LNHNV and YYDKDF (reference sequence). Trimming pared 2 bases from V and 5 bases from J, leaving 9 bases between.